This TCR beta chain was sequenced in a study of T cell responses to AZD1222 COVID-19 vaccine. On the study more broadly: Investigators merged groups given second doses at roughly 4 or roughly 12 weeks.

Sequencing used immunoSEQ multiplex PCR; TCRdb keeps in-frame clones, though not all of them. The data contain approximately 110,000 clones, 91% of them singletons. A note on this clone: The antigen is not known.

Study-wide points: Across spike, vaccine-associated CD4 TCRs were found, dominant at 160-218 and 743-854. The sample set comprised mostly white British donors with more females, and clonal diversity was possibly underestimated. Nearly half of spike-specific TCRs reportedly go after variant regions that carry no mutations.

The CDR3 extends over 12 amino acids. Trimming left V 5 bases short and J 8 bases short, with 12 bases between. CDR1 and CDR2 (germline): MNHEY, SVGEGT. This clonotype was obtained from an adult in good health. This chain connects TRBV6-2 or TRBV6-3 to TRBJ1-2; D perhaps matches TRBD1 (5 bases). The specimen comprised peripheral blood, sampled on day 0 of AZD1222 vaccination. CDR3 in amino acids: CASSTGAWGYTF. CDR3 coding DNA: TGTGCCAGCAGTACCGGGGCGTGGGGCTACACCTTC.